These T cell receptor beta chains were read from a single sample in a study of tumour-infiltrating T cells in Burkitt lymphoma. Clones were sequenced by immunoSEQ multiplex PCR, and TCRdb holds only the in-frame ones, with some missing. The table records 2,000 to 3,000 clones, 81% of them present only once. The source material was tumor tissue. Receptors originate from a human donor with diffuse large B-cell lymphoma. Each CDR3 is given with its conserved first and last residue. D genes are given only for firm matches. Size is stated for part of the rows, as once, few or many counts, or as a class when the clone is expanded.

clone size,J gene,V gene,D gene,CDR3 protein,CDR3 DNA
.,TRBJ1-5,TRBV2,.,CASSAGRPSNQPQHF,TGTGCCAGCAGCGCGGGACGGCCTAGCAATCAGCCCCAGCATTTT
.,TRBJ2-1,TRBV29-1,TRBD2,CSVEGVGLRGNNEQFF,TGCAGCGTTGAAGGGGTGGGATTGCGGGGGAACAATGAGCAGTTCTTC
.,TRBJ1-2,TRBV7-9,.,CASSLRFSRAYGYTF,TGTGCCAGCAGCTTAAGGTTCAGCCGCGCCTATGGCTACACCTTC
.,TRBJ2-3,TRBV7-9,TRBD2,CASSLLAGGTTDTQYF,TGTGCCAGCAGCCTTCTAGCGGGGGGGACCACAGATACGCAGTATTTT
.,TRBJ1-2,TRBV29-1,.,CSVAGGVNYGYTF,TGCAGCGTAGCTGGGGGAGTAAACTATGGCTACACCTTC
.,TRBJ2-5,TRBV9,TRBD2,CASSVGLAVQETQYF,TGTGCCAGCAGCGTAGGGCTAGCGGTCCAAGAGACCCAGTACTTC
.,TRBJ2-2,TRBV15,TRBD2,CATSTELPGLAGGPNTGELFF,TGTGCCACCAGCACAGAACTTCCGGGACTAGCGGGGGGGCCGAACACCGGGGAGCTGTTTTTT
.,TRBJ1-6,TRBV5-1,.,CASSLAARSPLHF,TGCGCCAGCAGCTTGGCCGCCCGATCACCCCTCCACTTT
once,TRBJ2-1,TRBV4-1,TRBD2,CASSPVWTSGGYNEQFF,TGCGCCAGCAGCCCCGTGTGGACTAGCGGGGGGTACAATGAGCAGTTCTTC
few,TRBJ1-6,TRBV6-5,.,CASSYLANVGNSPLHF,TGTGCCAGCAGTTACCTAGCGAATGTCGGCAATTCACCCCTCCACTTT
.,TRBJ1-1,TRBV7-2,.,CASSPIPGHSNTEAFF,TGTGCCAGCAGCCCCATCCCGGGACATTCGAACACTGAAGCTTTCTTT
.,TRBJ2-1,TRBV6-4,TRBD2,CASSPRTSGVDEQFF,TGTGCCAGCAGTCCCAGGACTAGCGGGGTCGATGAGCAGTTCTTC
.,TRBJ2-2,TRBV4-1,TRBD1,CASSQARQGISTESNTGELFF,TGCGCCAGCAGCCAAGCCAGACAGGGGATATCGACGGAATCGAACACCGGGGAGCTGTTTTTT
.,TRBJ1-5,TRBV7-9,.,CASSPAGADQPQHF,TGTGCCAGCAGTCCCGCGGGGGCCGATCAGCCCCAGCATTTT
.,TRBJ2-5,TRBV2,.,CASSGGSQETQYF,TGTGCCAGCAGTGGGGGGAGCCAAGAGACCCAGTACTTC
.,TRBJ1-2,TRBV6-6,.,CASSYLMGSNYGYTF,TGTGCCAGCAGTTACCTTATGGGCAGCAACTATGGCTACACCTTC
.,TRBJ2-1,TRBV14,.,CASSPLGGGDEQFF,TGTGCCAGCAGCCCCCTGGGAGGGGGCGATGAGCAGTTCTTC
.,TRBJ1-2,TRBV5-1,.,CASSNGGSDYGYTF,TGCGCCAGCTCAAACGGGGGTTCAGACTATGGCTACACCTTC
.,TRBJ1-5,TRBV7-6,.,CASSLAGDQPQHF,TGTGCCAGCAGCTTAGCGGGAGATCAGCCCCAGCATTTT
.,TRBJ2-5,TRBV5-1,.,CASSFKGGSQETQYF,TGCGCCAGCAGCTTTAAAGGGGGATCCCAAGAGACCCAGTACTTC
once,TRBJ1-5,TRBV28,.,CASCLTNQPQHF,TGTGCCAGCTGCCTTACCAATCAGCCCCAGCATTTT
once,TRBJ1-1,TRBV5-1,.,CASSLASSQAEAFF,TGCGCCAGCAGCTTGGCCTCCTCTCAGGCTGAAGCTTTCTTT
.,TRBJ1-1,TRBV2,TRBD1,CAGDRDPNTEAFF,TGTGCCGGTGACAGGGACCCGAACACTGAAGCTTTCTTT
.,TRBJ1-6,TRBV30,.,CAWSMQGNSPLHF,TGTGCCTGGAGTATGCAAGGGAATTCACCCCTCCACTTT
.,TRBJ1-5,TRBV6-1,TRBD1,CASSEHQGGLQPQHF,TGTGCCAGCAGTGAACACCAGGGGGGGCTCCAGCCCCAGCATTTT
.,TRBJ2-7,TRBV9,.,CASSTTSQTEQYF,TGTGCCAGCAGCACCACTAGTCAGACCGAGCAGTACTTC
.,TRBJ2-5,TRBV9,.,CASSVGRRQETQYF,TGTGCCAGCAGCGTAGGTCGGCGGCAAGAGACCCAGTACTTC
.,TRBJ2-3,TRBV14,.,CASSPSLLADTQYF,TGTGCCAGCAGCCCCTCTCTACTCGCAGATACGCAGTATTTT
.,TRBJ2-3,TRBV11-3,.,CASSRGRGSTDTQYF,TGTGCCAGCAGCCGCGGAAGGGGTAGCACAGATACGCAGTATTTT
.,TRBJ1-2,TRBV7-9,TRBD1,CASSLGQGSGYTF,TGTGCCAGCAGCCTCGGACAGGGGAGCGGCTACACCTTC
few,TRBJ2-7,TRBV4-3,.,CASSQDPGGATQYF,TGCGCCAGCAGCCAAGACCCGGGTGGGGCGACGCAGTACTTC
.,TRBJ1-5,TRBV30,.,CAWSLEGLQPQHF,TGTGCCTGGAGTTTAGAAGGGCTTCAGCCCCAGCATTTT
few,TRBJ1-1,TRBV11-1,.,CASSEQGPLNTEAFF,TGTGCCAGCAGCGAACAGGGCCCCCTGAACACTGAAGCTTTCTTT
few,TRBJ1-3,TRBV9,.,CAASVGLSGNTIYF,TGTGCCGCCAGCGTGGGACTCTCTGGAAACACCATATATTTT
.,TRBJ2-2,TRBV15,.,CATSRGGGAVGELFF,TGTGCCACCAGCAGAGGAGGGGGGGCGGTCGGGGAGCTGTTTTTT
few,TRBJ2-5,TRBV7-9,.,CASSSGTRLQETQYF,TGTGCCAGCAGCTCCGGGACAAGGTTACAAGAGACCCAGTACTTC
.,TRBJ1-2,TRBV9,.,CASSLGTSGAYGYTF,TGTGCCAGCAGCCTAGGGACATCGGGGGCCTATGGCTACACCTTC
.,TRBJ2-1,TRBV21-1,.,CASSKGWRGAYNEQFF,TGTGCCAGCAGCAAGGGATGGCGGGGGGCCTACAATGAGCAGTTCTTC
.,TRBJ2-5,TRBV5-4,.,CASSRSSGEHETQYF,TGTGCCAGCAGCCGTTCTTCCGGGGAGCATGAGACCCAGTACTTC
few,TRBJ1-1,TRBV2,.,CASSAGWAFF,TGTGCCAGCAGTGCGGGTTGGGCTTTCTTT
.,TRBJ1-4,TRBV6-5,TRBD1,CASRIDRGGEKLFF,TGTGCCAGCAGGATCGACAGGGGTGGTGAAAAACTGTTTTTT
.,TRBJ1-1,TRBV7-3,.,CASSIDRLNTEAFF,TGTGCCAGCAGCATTGACCGGTTGAACACTGAAGCTTTCTTT
.,TRBJ1-2,TRBV7-9,.,CASSLDVPLRHGYTF,TGTGCCAGCAGCTTAGACGTCCCCCTACGGCATGGCTACACCTTC
.,TRBJ1-5,TRBV19,.,CASYAGASNQPQHF,TGTGCCAGCTACGCCGGGGCTTCCAATCAGCCCCAGCATTTT
.,TRBJ1-1,TRBV7-8,.,CASSLDRDFEAFF,TGTGCCAGCAGCTTAGACAGAGATTTTGAAGCTTTCTTT
.,TRBJ1-5,TRBV4-3,TRBD1,CASSQEQGGNQPQHF,TGCGCCAGCAGCCAAGAGCAGGGGGGCAATCAGCCCCAGCATTTT
.,TRBJ1-2,TRBV2,.,CASSIAGGDYGYTF,TGTGCCAGCAGTATTGCGGGGGGCGACTATGGCTACACCTTC
.,TRBJ2-5,TRBV15,.,CATSREMRTYQETQYF,TGTGCCACCAGCAGAGAGATGCGTACGTACCAAGAGACCCAGTACTTC
.,TRBJ1-2,TRBV5-5,.,CASSLSGGSTNGYTF,TGTGCCAGCAGCTTGTCGGGGGGTAGCACTAATGGCTACACCTTC
.,TRBJ2-2,TRBV5-1,.,CASSSLGGTGELFF,TGCGCCAGCAGCTCCTTAGGGGGGACCGGGGAGCTGTTTTTT
.,TRBJ2-3,TRBV7-6,TRBD2,CASSLIAGGASTDTQYF,TGTGCCAGCAGCCTCATAGCGGGGGGAGCAAGCACAGATACGCAGTATTTT
.,TRBJ2-1,TRBV2,TRBD1,CASSVRQGVYNEQFF,TGTGCCAGCAGTGTCCGACAGGGGGTATACAATGAGCAGTTCTTC
.,TRBJ2-6,TRBV11-1,.,CASSPGMRAGANVLTF,TGTGCCAGCAGCCCCGGGATGAGGGCTGGGGCCAACGTCCTGACTTTC
few,TRBJ1-1,TRBV30,.,CAWSGRGNTEAFF,TGTGCCTGGAGTGGGAGGGGCAACACTGAAGCTTTCTTT